The 26 T cell receptor beta chains reported below all come from one sample, sequenced in a study of graft-versus-host responses after intestinal transplantation (dated by TCRdb to about 2021). The time point label, read with the paper, signifies: cells obtained before transplantation from donor or recipient. The library was generated by the immunoSEQ multiplex PCR assay. This is the immuneACCESS table as TCRdb keeps it, with only in-frame sequences that have V and J called. A part of the clones is gone; compared with another copy, unresolved V genes explain less than half, and the rest is unexplained. The sample includes roughly 110,000 clones, with roughly 89% observed a single time. The ten largest account for less than 0.8% of the sample. Their target antigens are unknown. Sequences were derived from unstimulated CD4+ T cells sorted from spleen or lymph node cells, sampled before transplant. Receptors originate from a human donor who was the organ donor for an intestinal transplant.

The chain couples TRBV7-3 to TRBJ2-5; TRBD1 or TRBD2 may be the D gene (5 bases each). The CDR3 is 18 amino acids. V shed 1 base and J shed 4 bases, with 22 bases lying between them. The germline V gene encodes CDR1 SGHTA and CDR2 FQGTGA. The CDR3 nucleotides read TGTGCCAGCAGCTTAAAGGGGACGTCAGGACCTGAAGGAGAGACCCAGTACTTC. It codes for CASSLKGTSGPEGETQYF.

The table lists this clone with a few counts. CDR3 sequence: CASGRDRARGQYF. The CDR3 nucleotides are TGTGCCAGCGGCCGGGACAGGGCTCGAGGACAGTACTTC. V and J are TRBV2 and TRBJ2-7, with TRBD1 matching 9 bases. J gave up 10 bases and V 8 bases, and 12 bases lay outside the gene matches. Germline lookup yields CDR1 SNHLY and CDR2 FYNNEI. The CDR3 consists of 13 residues.

The chain joins TRBV11-2 to TRBJ1-2; tentatively, D is TRBD1 (6 bases). Trimming pared 0 bases from V and 2 bases from J, leaving 10 bases between. Germline CDR1 and CDR2: SGHAT and FQNNGV. There are 15 residues in the CDR3. CDR3: CASSLDGGENYGYTF. The CDR3 nucleotides are TGTGCCAGCAGCTTAGATGGGGGCGAGAACTATGGCTACACCTTC.

The chain employs TRBV30 and TRBJ2-7, with D perhaps being TRBD1 or TRBD2 (6 bases each). CDR3 length equals 10 residues. CDR1 and CDR2 (germline): GTSNPN, SVGIG (reference sequence). V was pared by 8 bases and J by 4 bases, with 9 bases between. The chain's CDR3 is CAGGQYEQYF. The CDR3 DNA is TGTGCCGGGGGGCAGTACGAGCAGTACTTC.

V gene TRBV5-1 combines with J gene TRBJ2-5; 9 bases match TRBD2. The CDR3 has 15 amino acids. The junction had 7 bases not matched to a gene; V was cut back by 2 bases and J by 5 bases. CDR1 and CDR2 from the germline V gene are SGHRS and YFSETQ. CDR3 DNA sequence: TGCGCCAGCAGCTTAGGCGGGAGGGCCCTGGAGACCCAGTACTTC. Translation: CASSLGGRALETQYF.

This clone was picked up one time. The chain has TRBV13 and TRBJ2-7, with D tentatively TRBD1 (5 bases). The CDR3 is 17 residues long. Trimming left V 1 base short and J 2 bases short, with 18 bases between. Germline V CDR1 and CDR2: PRHDT, FYEKMQ (reference sequence). CDR3 DNA: TGTGCCAGCAGCTTAGACTACAGGCGTAACCTACCCTACGAGCAGTACTTC. It encodes CASSLDYRRNLPYEQYF.

In this sample, this clone turned up once. V gene TRBV13 combines with J gene TRBJ2-3, with D uncertain. Per germline, CDR1 PRHDT and CDR2 FYEKMQ (reference sequence). This CDR3 region has 15 residues. Between the trimmed V and J ends, which lost 0 bases and 2 bases, there was a span of 9 bases. Written as DNA, the CDR3 is TGTGCCAGCAGCTTAGGCCGCATGGTCACAGATACGCAGTATTTT. It specifies CASSLGRMVTDTQYF. Full variable domain (rest looked up from reference TRBV13 and TRBJ2-3): AAGVIQSPRHLIKEKRETATLKCYPIPRHDTVYWYQQGPGQDPQFLISFYEKMQSDKGSIPDRFSAQQFSDYHSELNMSSLELGDSALYFCASSLGRMVTDTQYFGPGTRLTVL.

The V and J genes are TRBV2 and TRBJ2-3; TRBD2 agrees at 7 bases. Germline CDR1 reads SNHLY; CDR2 reads FYNNEI. V gave up 5 bases and J gave up 7 bases; unmatched junction bases: 12. This CDR3 has 15 residues. DNA for the CDR3: TGTGCCAGCAGTAAATTGACTAGCAACGGAAATACGCAGTATTTT. It yields the protein CASSKLTSNGNTQYF. Together with reference TRBV2 and TRBJ2-3, the CDR3 gives the full variable domain: EPEVTQTPSHQVTQMGQEVILRCVPISNHLYFYWYRQILGQKVEFLVSFYNNEISEKSEIFDDQFSVERPDGSNFTLKIRSTKLEDSAMYFCASSKLTSNGNTQYFGPGTRLTVL.

The J gene is TRBJ1-2, the V gene TRBV6-6, with D possibly being TRBD1 (5 bases). Trimming removed 4 bases at V and 11 bases at J, with 14 bases between. Germline CDR1 reads MNHNY; CDR2 reads SVGAGI (reference sequence). CDR3 size: 12 residues. CDR3 sequence (DNA): TGTGCCAGCAGTTCCACCAGAGGGGAATACACCTTC. It codes for CASSSTRGEYTF.

V is TRBV6-5 and J is TRBJ2-5; D is unresolved. This CDR3 has 13 residues. CDR1 and CDR2 from the germline V gene are MNHEY and SVGAGI. The V gene lost 2 bases and the J gene lost 5 bases, with 9 bases spanning the gap. The CDR3 reads CASSYGSGETQYF. For the CDR3, the DNA is TGTGCCAGCAGTTACGGTAGTGGGGAGACCCAGTACTTC.

Notes on this clone: The identical CDR3 is also encoded by other nucleotide sequences in the sample. The chain carries TRBV19 and TRBJ2-4; the D call may be TRBD1 or TRBD2 (5 bases each). The CDR3 sequence is 11 residues long. Germline CDR1 reads LNHDA; CDR2 reads SQIVND (reference sequence). The germline V and J ends were trimmed by 5 bases and 9 bases, with 8 bases remaining between them. Written as DNA, the CDR3 is TGTGCCAGTAGTGAGGGGCCCATTCAGTACTTC. Its protein is CASSEGPIQYF.

Turning to this clone: Mismatch with germline at one junction end may stem from a read error. Within the sample, other DNA sequences also encode this same CDR3. This sequence joins TRBV27 and TRBJ2-7; 8 bases are shared with TRBD1. CDR3 length: 14 amino acids. Germline V gives CDR1 MNHEY, CDR2 SMNVEV (reference sequence). CDR3 bases: TGCGCCAGCAGCCCGCGGGACAGGAACTACGAGCAGTACTTC. Its translation: CASSPRDRNYEQYF.

This chain uses TRBV2 with TRBJ1-1; D unresolved. Germline assignment: CDR1 SNHLY and CDR2 FYNNEI. V was cut by 0 bases and J by 1 base, with 3 bases left in between. This CDR3 is 13 amino acids long. The CDR3 reads CASSEAWNTEAFF. The CDR3, as DNA: TGTGCCAGCAGTGAAGCCTGGAACACTGAAGCTTTCTTT. Together with reference TRBV2 and TRBJ1-1, the CDR3 gives the full variable domain: EPEVTQTPSHQVTQMGQEVILRCVPISNHLYFYWYRQILGQKVEFLVSFYNNEISEKSEIFDDQFSVERPDGSNFTLKIRSTKLEDSAMYFCASSEAWNTEAFFGQGTRLTVV.

The chain joins TRBV6-5 to TRBJ2-5; 7 positions match TRBD1. Per the germline V gene, CDR1 is MNHEY and CDR2 is SVGAGI. The CDR3 has 15 residues. With 6 bases clipped from V and 0 bases from J, the junction kept 7 bases outside the gene matches. The CDR3 DNA reads as TGTGCCAGCAGCCCGGGACAGTCGTACCAAGAGACCCAGTACTTC. It is translated as CASSPGQSYQETQYF.

This chain links TRBV7-9 with TRBJ2-7; D unclear. The CDR3 has 14 residues. CDR1 and CDR2 from the germline V gene are SEHNR and FQNEAQ (reference sequence). V lost 0 bases to trimming and J lost 2 bases, with 8 bases between them. The CDR3 is CASSLASPPYEQYF. The CDR3 nucleotides are TGTGCCAGCAGCTTAGCTAGTCCCCCCTACGAGCAGTACTTC. Complete variable domain (other parts from reference TRBV7-9 and TRBJ2-7): DTGVSQNPRHKITKRGQNVTFRCDPISEHNRLYWYRQTLGQGPEFLTYFQNEAQLEKSRLLSDRFSAERPKGSFSTLEIQRTEQGDSAMYLCASSLASPPYEQYFGPGTRLTVT.

V gene TRBV5-6 combines with J gene TRBJ1-1; possibly TRBD1 for D (6 bases). CDR3 length equals 18 residues. Germline V lookup: CDR1 SGHDT, CDR2 YYEEEE. V lost 4 bases and J lost 5, with 27 bases in between. The CDR3 region has the DNA TGTGCCAGCAGCCGACAGGTGTCAACGGCCCTGGGGAATACTGAAGCTTTCTTT. It specifies CASSRQVSTALGNTEAFF.

The V gene is TRBV4-1, the J gene TRBJ2-2; TRBD2 matches 9 bases. Losses at the gene ends were 4 bases for V and 4 bases for J; bases not matched to a gene: 10. In germline, CDR1 is MGHRA, CDR2 YSYEKL. The CDR3 is 17 residues long. CDR3 in amino acids: CASSLGVAGVITGELFF. Here the CDR3 DNA reads TGCGCCAGCAGCCTTGGGGTAGCGGGGGTCATCACCGGGGAGCTGTTTTTT.

The gene calls are TRBV13 and TRBJ2-3; 10 nucleotides agree with TRBD2. The CDR3 contains 15 residues. CDR1 and CDR2 from the germline V gene are PRHDT and FYEKMQ (reference sequence). V lost 6 bases to trimming and J lost 8 bases; unmatched junction nucleotides: 11. CDR3 sequence: CASSQAGGLKFTQYF. The CDR3 nucleotides are TGTGCCAGCAGTCAAGCGGGGGGGCTCAAGTTTACGCAGTATTTT.

The chain couples TRBV6-5 to TRBJ1-4, with D perhaps TRBD1 (5 bases). From germline, CDR1 is MNHEY and CDR2 SVGAGI. V was clipped by 6 bases and J by 5 bases, with 13 bases between them. This CDR3 has 14 amino acids. For the CDR3, the DNA is TGTGCCAGCAGAGGGACGGCAGACAATGAAAAACTGTTTTTT. Residues: CASRGTADNEKLFF.

The gene calls are TRBV18 and TRBJ2-3; 10 nucleotides line up with TRBD1. The CDR3 covers 15 residues. Germline lookup yields CDR1 KGHSH and CDR2 LQKENI. V dropped 6 bases and J dropped 2; count of bases not matched to a gene: 5. CDR3 region: CASSTGTGVTDTQYF. The CDR3 DNA is TGTGCCAGCTCTACCGGGACAGGGGTCACAGATACGCAGTATTTT. Complete variable domain (other parts from reference TRBV18 and TRBJ2-3): NAGVMQNPRHLVRRRGQEARLRCSPMKGHSHVYWYRQLPEEGLKFMVYLQKENIIDESGMPKERFSAEFPKEGPSILRIQQVVRGDSAAYFCASSTGTGVTDTQYFGPGTRLTVL.

The rearrangement uses TRBV5-1 and TRBJ2-3; TRBD2 agrees at 10 bases. Germline V lookup: CDR1 SGHRS, CDR2 YFSETQ. V lost 5 bases, J lost 4 bases, and 4 bases stayed unmatched. The CDR3 is made up of 14 amino acids. The CDR3: CASRPSGSADTQYF. CDR3 nucleotides: TGCGCCAGCAGACCTAGCGGGAGCGCAGATACGCAGTATTTT.

This clone has just one count. The chain couples TRBV19 to TRBJ2-1, with D maybe TRBD2 (6 bases). The CDR3 extends over 16 amino acids. The V gene lost 5 bases and the J gene lost 2 bases, with 16 bases spanning the gap. Germline V CDR1 and CDR2: LNHDA, SQIVND (reference sequence). The CDR3 nucleotides are TGTGCCAGTAGTCCTCGGAGGAGGGGCCCCTACAATGAGCAGTTCTTC. It codes for CASSPRRRGPYNEQFF.

This chain joins TRBV5-6 and TRBJ2-7, with D tentatively TRBD1 (6 bases). Germline values: CDR1 SGHDT, CDR2 YYEEEE. CDR3 length equals 15 residues. Trimming stripped 4 bases from V and 4 bases from J, with 18 bases between. The CDR3: CASSLLVDRPYEQYF. The DNA of the CDR3 is TGTGCCAGCAGCCTATTGGTGGACAGACCATACGAGCAGTACTTC.

The chain couples TRBV6-5 to TRBJ1-2; no clear D gene. Trimming removed 5 bases at V and 4 bases at J, with 8 bases between. Germline lookup yields CDR1 MNHEY and CDR2 SVGAGI. This CDR3 is 12 amino acids long. The chain's CDR3 is CASSRQAYGYTF. The CDR3 region has the DNA TGTGCCAGCAGTAGGCAGGCCTATGGCTACACCTTC.

The chain combines TRBV11-3 with TRBJ2-3, with unresolved D. Trimming shortened V by 1 base and J by 0 bases, and 5 bases separated the two germline ends. Per the germline V gene, CDR1 is SGHNT and CDR2 is YENEEA. The CDR3 loop spans 14 amino acids. The CDR3 here is CASSLGHSTDTQYF. The CDR3 region has the DNA TGTGCCAGCAGCTTAGGTCACAGCACAGATACGCAGTATTTT.

This chain links TRBV4-3 with TRBJ2-7; D unclear. Trimming took off 0 bases at V and 6 bases at J, with 3 bases between the two ends. The CDR3 has 11 amino acids. From germline, CDR1 is LGHNA and CDR2 YSLEER. CDR3 region: CASSQDSEQYF. CDR3 DNA: TGCGCCAGCAGCCAAGACAGCGAGCAGTACTTC.